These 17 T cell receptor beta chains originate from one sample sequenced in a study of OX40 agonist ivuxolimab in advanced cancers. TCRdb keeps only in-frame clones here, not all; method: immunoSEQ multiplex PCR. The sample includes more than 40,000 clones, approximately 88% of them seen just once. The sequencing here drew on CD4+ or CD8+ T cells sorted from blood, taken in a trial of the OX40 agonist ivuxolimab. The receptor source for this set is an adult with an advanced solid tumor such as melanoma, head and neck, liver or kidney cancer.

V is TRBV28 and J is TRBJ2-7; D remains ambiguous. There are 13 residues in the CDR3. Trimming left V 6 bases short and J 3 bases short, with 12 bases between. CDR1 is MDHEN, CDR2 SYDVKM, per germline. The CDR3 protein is CASSWGSDYEQYF. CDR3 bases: TGTGCCAGCAGCTGGGGATCTGACTACGAGCAGTACTTC.

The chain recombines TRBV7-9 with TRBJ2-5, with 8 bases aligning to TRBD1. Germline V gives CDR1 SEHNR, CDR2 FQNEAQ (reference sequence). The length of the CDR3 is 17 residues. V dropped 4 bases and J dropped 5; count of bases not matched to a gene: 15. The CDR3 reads CASSSYPDGQGSETQYF. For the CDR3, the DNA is TGTGCCAGCAGCTCCTACCCGGACGGACAGGGTTCGGAGACCCAGTACTTC.

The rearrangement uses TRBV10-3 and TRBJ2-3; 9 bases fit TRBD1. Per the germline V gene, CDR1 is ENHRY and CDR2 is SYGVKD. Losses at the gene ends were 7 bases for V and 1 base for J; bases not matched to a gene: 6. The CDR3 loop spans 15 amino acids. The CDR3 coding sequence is TGTGCCATCAAGATACAGGGGGCTGGCACAGATACGCAGTATTTT. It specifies CAIKIQGAGTDTQYF.

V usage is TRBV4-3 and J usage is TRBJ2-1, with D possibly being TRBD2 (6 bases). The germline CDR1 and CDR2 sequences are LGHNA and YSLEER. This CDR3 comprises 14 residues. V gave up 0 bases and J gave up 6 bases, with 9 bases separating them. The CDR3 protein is CASSQEGSGNEQFF. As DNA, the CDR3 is TGCGCCAGCAGCCAAGAGGGTAGCGGCAATGAGCAGTTCTTC.

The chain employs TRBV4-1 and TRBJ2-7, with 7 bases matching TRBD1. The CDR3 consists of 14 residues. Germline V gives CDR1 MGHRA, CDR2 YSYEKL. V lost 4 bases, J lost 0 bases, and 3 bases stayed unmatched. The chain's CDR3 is CASSPWDSSYEQYF. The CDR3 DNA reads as TGCGCCAGCAGCCCTTGGGACAGCTCCTACGAGCAGTACTTC.

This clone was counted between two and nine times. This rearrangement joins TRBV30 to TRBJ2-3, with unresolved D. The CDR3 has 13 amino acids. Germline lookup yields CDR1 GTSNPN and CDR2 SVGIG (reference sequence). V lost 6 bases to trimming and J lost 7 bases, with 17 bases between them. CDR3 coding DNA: TGTGCCTGTAACCCTCCCGGCTACCATACGCAGTATTTT. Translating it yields CACNPPGYHTQYF.

CDR3 region: CASSEAQGSDYGYTF. In DNA form, the CDR3 reads TGTGCCAGCAGTGAGGCACAGGGGAGCGACTATGGCTACACCTTC. V and J are TRBV6-1 and TRBJ1-2; 7 bases are shared with TRBD1. CDR3 length equals 15 residues. V was clipped by 3 bases and J by 3 bases; unmatched bases: 7. The V gene's germline CDR1 is MNHNS and CDR2 SASEGT.

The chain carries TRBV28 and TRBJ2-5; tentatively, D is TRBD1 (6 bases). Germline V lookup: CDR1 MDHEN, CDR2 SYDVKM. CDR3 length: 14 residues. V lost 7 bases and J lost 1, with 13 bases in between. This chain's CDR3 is CASTTGQFQETQYF. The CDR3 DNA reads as TGTGCCAGCACCACTGGACAGTTCCAAGAGACCCAGTACTTC.

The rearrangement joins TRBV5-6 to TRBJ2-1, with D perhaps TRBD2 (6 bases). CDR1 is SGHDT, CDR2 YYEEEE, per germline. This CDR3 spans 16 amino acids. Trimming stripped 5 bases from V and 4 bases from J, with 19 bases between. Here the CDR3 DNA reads TGTGCCAGCAGTTCTTGGGGGGAGTTGGGATACAATGAGCAGTTCTTC. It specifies CASSSWGELGYNEQFF.

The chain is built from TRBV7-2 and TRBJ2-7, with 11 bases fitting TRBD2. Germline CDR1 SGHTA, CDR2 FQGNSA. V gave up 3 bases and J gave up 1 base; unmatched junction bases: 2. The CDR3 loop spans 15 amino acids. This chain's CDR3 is CASSFTSGGSYEQYF. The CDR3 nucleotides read TGTGCCAGCAGCTTCACTAGCGGGGGTTCCTACGAGCAGTACTTC.

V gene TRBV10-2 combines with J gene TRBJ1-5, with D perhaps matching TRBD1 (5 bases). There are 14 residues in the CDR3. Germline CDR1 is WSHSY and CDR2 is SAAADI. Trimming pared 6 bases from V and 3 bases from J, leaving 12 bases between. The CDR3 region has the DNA TGCGCCAGCAGGGAAGGACACATCAATCAGCCCCAGCATTTT. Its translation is CASREGHINQPQHF.

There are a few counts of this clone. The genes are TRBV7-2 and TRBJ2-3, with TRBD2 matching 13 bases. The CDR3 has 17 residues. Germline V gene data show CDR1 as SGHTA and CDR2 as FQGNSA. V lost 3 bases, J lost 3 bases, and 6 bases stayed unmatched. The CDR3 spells CASSLGLAGSGTDTQYF. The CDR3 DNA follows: TGTGCCAGCAGCTTGGGACTAGCGGGGTCAGGTACAGATACGCAGTATTTT.

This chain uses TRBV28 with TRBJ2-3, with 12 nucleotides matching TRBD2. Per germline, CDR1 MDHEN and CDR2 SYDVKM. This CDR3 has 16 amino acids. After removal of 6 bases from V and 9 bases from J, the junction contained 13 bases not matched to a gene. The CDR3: CASSTTSGGSPRTQYF. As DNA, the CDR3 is TGTGCCAGCAGCACTACTAGCGGGGGGAGCCCTCGGACGCAGTATTTT.

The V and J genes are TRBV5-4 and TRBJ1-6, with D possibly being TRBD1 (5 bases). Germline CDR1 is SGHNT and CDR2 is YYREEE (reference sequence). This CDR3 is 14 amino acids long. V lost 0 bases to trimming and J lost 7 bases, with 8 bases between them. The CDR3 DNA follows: TGTGCCAGCAGCTTGGACAGGTCCAATTCACCCCTCCACTTT. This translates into CASSLDRSNSPLHF.

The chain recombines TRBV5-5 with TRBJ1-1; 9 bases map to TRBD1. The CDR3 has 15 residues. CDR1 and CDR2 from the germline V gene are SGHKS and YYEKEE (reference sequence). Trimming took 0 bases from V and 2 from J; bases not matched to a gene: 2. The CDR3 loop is CASSLVGQGNTEAFF. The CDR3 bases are TGTGCCAGCAGCTTGGTGGGACAGGGTAACACTGAAGCTTTCTTT.

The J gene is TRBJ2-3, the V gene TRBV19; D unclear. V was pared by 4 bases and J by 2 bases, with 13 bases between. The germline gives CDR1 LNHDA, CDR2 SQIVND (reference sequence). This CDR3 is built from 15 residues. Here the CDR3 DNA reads TGTGCCAGTAGTAGGCTAGAGTCTCTCACAGATACGCAGTATTTT. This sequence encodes CASSRLESLTDTQYF.

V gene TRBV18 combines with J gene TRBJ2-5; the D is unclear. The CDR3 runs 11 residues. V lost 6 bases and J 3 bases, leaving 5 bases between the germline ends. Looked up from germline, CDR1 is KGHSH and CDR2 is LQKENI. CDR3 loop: CASSREETQYF. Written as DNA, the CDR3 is TGTGCCAGCTCCAGAGAAGAGACCCAGTACTTC.